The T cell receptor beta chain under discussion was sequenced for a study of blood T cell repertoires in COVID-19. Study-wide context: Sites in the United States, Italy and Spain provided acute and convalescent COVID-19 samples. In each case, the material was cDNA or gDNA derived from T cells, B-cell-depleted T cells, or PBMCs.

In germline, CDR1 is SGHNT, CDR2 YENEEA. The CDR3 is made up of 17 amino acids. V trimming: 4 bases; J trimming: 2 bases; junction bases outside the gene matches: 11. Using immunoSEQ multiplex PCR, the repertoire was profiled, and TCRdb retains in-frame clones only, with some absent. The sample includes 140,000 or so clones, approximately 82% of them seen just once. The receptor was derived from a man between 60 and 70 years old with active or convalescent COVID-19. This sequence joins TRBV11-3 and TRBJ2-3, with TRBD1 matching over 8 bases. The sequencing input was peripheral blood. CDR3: CASSSSIGQGPTDTQYF. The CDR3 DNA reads TGTGCCAGCAGCTCCTCAATCGGACAGGGCCCCACAGATACGCAGTATTTT.